This T cell receptor beta chain was recorded in a study of T cells expressing NK-cell markers. Each CDR3 protein gets one entry in TCRdb, which reprocessed the 5' RACE reads and gives no DNA. This sample's table reports just under 150,000 distinct CDR3 sequences. CDR1 DFQATT and CDR2 SNEGSKA come from the germline V gene (reference sequence). This CDR3 is 17 amino acids long. This receptor was identified in a man aged 18 to 30 in good health. The specimen was blood T cells: a sorted CD56 or NKG2C T cell subset, CD4+ or CD8+ T cells, or bulk PBMC T cells (not recorded which). This chain connects TRBV20-1 to TRBJ2-6; TCRdb's D gene call, TRBD1, goes unchecked for lack of DNA. This CDR3 reads CSARGDTDNSGANVLTF.